This T cell receptor beta chain was recorded in a study of cytomegalovirus exposure and HLA in healthy donors. PCR employed 60 Vbeta and 13 Jbeta primers. TCRdb's table, derived via immunoSEQ multiplex PCR, lists solely in-frame clones and lacks some. Of under 130,000 clones listed, over 80% were seen once; the top ten hold 5% to 6.5%. Study-wide results and limits: For TCR beta chains, V- and J-gene trimming was later linked to a missense DCLRE1C variant. Earlier analysis yielded a pattern in which most TCR beta V segments were productive about 87% or about 30% of the time. What a later analysis reportedly showed was that an Asian-associated ancestry cluster had fewer N-insertions than the roughly 670-donor mean. On later analysis, the bulk of CMV-associated TCR beta chains appeared to be HLA-restricted.

The CDR3 totals 14 residues. CDR1 is GTSNPN and CDR2 is SVGIG in the germline V gene (reference sequence). Unmatched junction bases numbered 12, after V lost 7 bases and J lost 7 bases. For this clone: What it binds is unknown.

The rearrangement joins TRBV30 to TRBJ2-1, with 8 bases matching TRBD2. The TCR originated in a man between 18 and 35 years old in good health and CMV-seronegative. Sequencing input: PBMCs. For the CDR3, the DNA is TGTGCCTCCGGGGGGGGACTAAGACTTAATGAGCAGTTCTTC. Residues: CASGGGLRLNEQFF.